Listed below are T cell receptor beta chains from one sample, sequenced in a study of blood T cell repertoires in COVID-19. The protocol was immunoSEQ multiplex PCR, while the TCRdb copy is restricted to in-frame clones and leaves out a portion. The sample has about 150,000 clones, roughly 89% seen once; the top ten hold 5% to 6%. The specimen was peripheral blood. The receptors derive from a human donor in a cohort sampled during active COVID-19. Each CDR3 is given with its conserved first and last residue. D genes are given only for firm matches. Expanded clones are given a class, and other clones once, few, many or no size at all.

d_gene	abundance	v_gene	len	j_gene	CDR3aa	CDR3nt
-	-	TRBV6-1	12	TRBJ2-7	CASSEPGYEQYF	TGTGCCAGCAGTGAACCGGGCTACGAGCAGTACTTC
TRBD2	-	TRBV25-1	15	TRBJ2-5	CASSSPGTSRETQYF	TGTGCCAGCAGTAGCCCCGGGACTAGCAGAGAGACCCAGTACTTC
TRBD2	-	TRBV3-1/TRBV3-2	15	TRBJ2-7	CASSPWTSGRGEQYF	TGTGCCAGCAGCCCTTGGACTAGCGGGAGGGGCGAGCAGTACTTC
TRBD1	-	TRBV29-1	14	TRBJ2-7	CSVEQPGQGYEQYF	TGCAGCGTTGAACAGCCGGGACAGGGGTACGAGCAGTACTTC
-	-	TRBV9	14	TRBJ1-1	CASGTTITNTEAFF	TGTGCCAGCGGGACAACGATAACGAACACTGAAGCTTTCTTT
-	-	TRBV7-2	14	TRBJ1-5	CASTEDRSNQPQHF	TGTGCCAGCACCGAGGATAGGAGCAATCAGCCCCAGCATTTT
TRBD2	-	TRBV19	15	TRBJ2-5	CASSPLAGGGETQYF	TGTGCCAGTTCCCCCTTAGCGGGGGGTGGCGAGACCCAGTACTTC
-	-	TRBV9	16	TRBJ1-6	CASSVEGRSGVSPLHF	TGTGCCAGCAGCGTAGAGGGCAGGTCAGGGGTTTCACCCCTCCACTTT
-	once	TRBV18	16	TRBJ1-2	CASSPGSGEVSGGYTF	TGTGCCAGCTCACCGGGATCAGGGGAAGTCTCGGGAGGCTACACCTTC
TRBD1	-	TRBV28	16	TRBJ1-5	CASSGPWTGLNQPQHF	TGTGCCAGCAGTGGGCCTTGGACAGGCCTCAATCAGCCCCAGCATTTT
-	-	TRBV28	12	TRBJ1-3	CASTTLGDTIYF	TGTGCCAGCACCACCCTTGGAGACACCATATATTTT
TRBD1	-	TRBV20-1	13	TRBJ2-7	CSASRDRAYEQYF	TGCAGTGCTAGTAGGGACAGAGCCTACGAGCAGTACTTC
TRBD2	-	TRBV4-2	13	TRBJ2-1	CASSHPSGLVQFF	TGTGCCAGCAGCCACCCTAGCGGGTTGGTGCAGTTCTTC
-	-	TRBV6-5	14	TRBJ2-7	CASSYLTRSYEQYF	TGTGCCAGCAGTTACCTGACTAGGTCCTACGAGCAGTACTTC